This T cell receptor (beta chain) was found in a study of blood T cell repertoires in COVID-19 (dated by TCRdb to between 2020 and 2021). Regarding the research as a whole: Samples from collaborators originated in the United States, Italy and Spain and spanned both the acute and convalescent phases of COVID-19. The prospective study material was composed of cDNA or gDNA derived from T cells, B-cell-depleted T cells, or PBMCs. Subjects who had been exposed to COVID-19, were actively infected with it, or had recovered from it provided the deeply sampled blood TCRbeta repertoires that made up the dataset. A freely available public database, intended as a resource for researchers studying the immune response to SARS-CoV-2, is where the repertoires were released. The samples were drawn from the first 160 participants of the ongoing ImmuneRACE study and from 1,254 subjects provided by 6 global collaborators. Nearly every sample came with metadata listing a de-identified subject ID, COVID-19 status, age in years and sex. HLA class I and class II types, where available, came from metadata supplied by the sample provider rather than from assay-based typing.

What the research found in general, with its limitations: The amount of clinical and demographic metadata varied by source and participant and was provided uncurated.

TCRbeta CDR3 regions were amplified from genomic DNA using the immunoSEQ Assay, a bias-controlled multiplex PCR. Under the source paper's analysis protocol: Nucleated cell counts per sample were estimated from amplification of reference gene primers within the assay. To quantify the absolute abundance of each unique TCRbeta CDR3 rearrangement, sequence reads were collapsed and filtered. Productive Simpson clonality was computed per sample as the square root of Simpson's diversity index over productive rearrangements. TCRdb's version of the immuneACCESS table is confined to in-frame rearrangements and falls short of the full clone set. An unresolved V gene accounts for under half of the shortfall where checked; the remainder is of unknown origin. That table is the source of V, J and clone size, and D and trimming were worked out from the DNA. Across this sample there are around 300,000 clones, with around 86% seen only once. The top ten constitute about 2.7% of the sample.

According to the germline V gene, CDR1 reads MNHEY and CDR2 reads SVGAGI. The germline V and J ends show losses of 5 bases and 2 bases respectively, and no gene match explains 5 bases of the junction. There are 15 amino acids in the CDR3, from cysteine to phenylalanine inclusive. The DNA shown is the 45-base CDR3, in frame from base 1. About this clone itself: Its cognate antigen has yet to be identified. Base qualities are not provided; no much larger clone lies one nucleotide away.

In the prospective study, participants were roughly 18 to 89 years old, resided in about two dozen geographic areas of the United States, and were enrolled through a virtual design. In the prospective study, participants were assigned to cohorts based on the clinical history participants reported in a screening survey and a study questionnaire. ImmuneRACE Cohort 3 recovered participants were defined by two consecutive negative NP/OP PCR tests, healthcare professional clearance, or symptom resolution. Mobile phlebotomists in the prospective study collected whole blood, serum and a nasopharyngeal or oropharyngeal swab from every participant. Participants in the prospective study had the option to provide additional blood draws and questionnaires over a roughly 2-month period. Before DNA extraction, prospective study blood samples were shipped either frozen or at room temperature.

The sequenced sample consisted of PBMCs or T cells enriched from blood (not recorded which). This receptor was obtained from a woman in her late teens or twenties who had recovered from COVID-19. The receptor chain draws on TRBV6-5 and TRBJ2-1, with 8 central nucleotides matching TRBD2. CDR3 protein: CASSLSGVPYNEQFF. In nucleotides, the sequence is TGTGCCAGCAGTCTTAGCGGGGTCCCCTACAATGAGCAGTTCTTC.